This TCR beta chain was captured by sequencing in a study of radiation and T cells in renal cell carcinoma. Background on the study: Nephrectomy followed 15 Gy stereotactic body radiation by 4 weeks. Findings of the study overall: No pretreatment tumor biopsies were available for baseline clonotypes. From baseline, blood top tumor clonotypes peaked at 2 weeks post-radiation.

Germline CDR1 and CDR2: SGHTA and FQGNSA. The CDR3 runs 16 residues. V lost 5 bases and J lost 5; bases outside the gene matches: 11. Clones were sequenced by immunoSEQ multiplex PCR, and TCRdb holds only the in-frame ones, with some missing. This sample yields about 130,000 clones, of which over 75% are seen a single time; 5% to 6.5% belongs to the top ten. Points on this clone: What it recognizes is unknown.

The time point here: blood 2 weeks post-SBRT. Noted treatment: 15 Gy SBRT to primary tumor, nephrectomy 4 weeks later. Radiation-treated patients gave blood at baseline, week 2 and week 4. This sequence was found in a middle-aged man with renal cell carcinoma. The chain uses TRBV7-2 and TRBJ2-5; 10 nucleotides align to TRBD2. The material was blood, obtained from a patient whose treatment included radiotherapy and nephrectomy. The CDR3 bases are TGTGCCAGCAGCAAACAGAGCGGGGGGGTACCCGAGACCCAGTACTTC. Its translation is CASSKQSGGVPETQYF.